This T cell receptor beta chain was sequenced during a study of shared clonotypes between healthy human individuals. The protocol was immunoSEQ multiplex PCR, while the TCRdb copy is restricted to in-frame clones and leaves out a portion. The repertoire holds some 690,000 clones, about nine tenths seen once, with about 33% in the top ten. Trimming cost V 2 bases and J 1 base; bases outside gene matches: 3. The CDR3 loop spans 15 amino acids. From germline, CDR1 is SGHTA and CDR2 FQGTGA. Overall study results and limits: Blood was the only sampled material, and tissue repertoires likely differ. Non-shared clonotypes had lower generation probabilities than those shared by all four donors.

This clone was seen just once. As yet, its antigen is unknown. Within the sample, other DNA sequences also encode this same CDR3. The TCR originated in a man younger than 30 in good health. Some clones in this sample may be carry-over from other donors' samples. The V and J genes are TRBV7-3 and TRBJ2-7; 9 bases map to TRBD2. Material: memory CD8+ T cells from PBMCs. The sample's subset: CD45RO+ cells pooled with CCR7-negative TemRA cells. CDR3 region: CASSLGAGGSYEQYF. CDR3 DNA: TGTGCCAGCAGCTTAGGGGCGGGAGGGTCCTACGAGCAGTACTTC.